A single sample is the source of the 29 T cell receptor beta chains below, sequenced in a study of T cells in Graves' hyperthyroidism and ophthalmopathy. Amplified TCR beta CDR3 regions came from RNA transcripts. The HTBI set primed first-round TCR CDR3 RT-PCR. MiXCR, applied by TCRdb to the multiplex PCR reads, yields one record per CDR3 protein. The sample lists 100,000 to 140,000 distinct CDR3 sequences, 16% occurring once. Sequencing was performed on blood. The receptors were gathered from a woman between 45 and 65 years old with Graves' hyperthyroidism.

This chain joins TRBV7-6 and TRBJ2-1; TRBD2 agrees at 11 bases. From germline, CDR1 is SGHVS and CDR2 FNYEAQ. Trimming took 5 bases from V and 3 from J; bases not matched to a gene: 12. This CDR3 is built from 18 residues. CDR3 sequence reads: CASSLGLAANIFYNEQFF. The DNA for the CDR3 is TGTGCCAGCAGCCTGGGACTAGCGGCGAACATATTCTACAATGAGCAGTTCTTC.

The chain joins TRBV11-1 to TRBJ1-1; D gene uncertain. V lost 5 bases and J 1 base, leaving 11 bases between the germline ends. This CDR3 spans 14 amino acids. Germline-derived CDR1 and CDR2 are SGHAT and FQDESV (reference sequence). For the CDR3, the DNA is TGTGCCAGCAGCCTACGGACGGAGAACACTGAAGCTTTCTTT. Translated: CASSLRTENTEAFF.

This clonotype was seen a handful of times. The J gene is TRBJ1-2, the V gene TRBV5-1, with D perhaps matching TRBD1 (6 bases). Germline CDR1 reads SGHRS; CDR2 reads YFSETQ. This CDR3 is built from 14 residues. V gave up 6 bases and J gave up 8 bases, with 20 bases separating them. The CDR3 DNA follows: TGCGCCAGCACCGAAAAATGGGGGGCAGGAGGCTACACCTTC. Its translation is CASTEKWGAGGYTF.

The sample holds many counts of this clonotype. This rearrangement joins TRBV20-1 to TRBJ2-1; the match to TRBD2 covers 7 bases. This CDR3 is built from 15 residues. CDR1 is DFQATT and CDR2 is SNEGSKA in the germline V gene (reference sequence). J lost 12 bases, V lost 1 base, and 15 bases had no gene match. The CDR3 reads CSARASLVGWGGQFF. The CDR3 nucleotides read TGCAGTGCTAGAGCGTCATTAGTGGGGTGGGGGGGGCAGTTCTTC.

This clonotype was detected many times. The V call is TRBV20-1, the J call TRBJ2-7; 13 bases align to TRBD2. This CDR3 comprises 13 residues. Per germline, CDR1 DFQATT and CDR2 SNEGSKA (reference sequence). V was clipped by 4 bases and J by 7 bases; unmatched bases: 4. The CDR3 nucleotides are TGCAGTGCTATAGGACTAGCGGGAGATGAGCAGTACTTC. This encodes CSAIGLAGDEQYF.

This clonotype was counted ten times or more. This chain links TRBV12-3 or TRBV12-4 with TRBJ2-5, with D tentatively TRBD1 (6 bases). Trimming stripped 6 bases from V and 5 bases from J, with 19 bases between. This CDR3 is 15 amino acids long. This CDR3 is CASRLTGTWGETQYF. The CDR3 DNA sequence: TGTGCCAGCAGACTCACCGGGACATGGGGCGAGACCCAGTACTTC.

This clonotype came up a few times. The J gene is TRBJ2-3, the V gene TRBV10-2; D unresolved. This CDR3 is 14 amino acids long. The V and J ends lost 0 bases and 7 bases respectively, with 11 bases between them. Germline CDR1 WSHSY, CDR2 SAAADI. CDR3 in DNA: TGCGCCAGCAGTGAGTCCCCCCCCCTTTATACGCAGTATTTT. The encoded protein is CASSESPPLYTQYF.

The chain is built from TRBV28 and TRBJ2-1; D remains ambiguous. The germline gives CDR1 MDHEN, CDR2 SYDVKM. V was clipped by 3 bases and J by 0 bases, with 12 bases between them. The CDR3 is made up of 16 amino acids. The CDR3 here is CASSLETRPSYNEQFF. Here the CDR3 DNA reads TGTGCCAGCAGTTTGGAGACTCGTCCCTCCTACAATGAGCAGTTCTTC.

This clonotype was found many times. V is TRBV4-2 and J is TRBJ2-1; possibly TRBD2 for D (5 bases). The germline gives CDR1 LGHNA, CDR2 YNFKEQ. CDR3 length: 14 amino acids. V lost 0 bases, J lost 8 bases, and 11 bases lay in between. In DNA, the CDR3 is TGTGCCAGCAGCCAAGATTTCTTGAGGGATGAGCAGTTCTTC. Protein product: CASSQDFLRDEQFF.

This clonotype has just a few counts. This CDR3 reads CASSPLIPGSYNEQFF. CDR3 DNA: TGTGCCAGCAGCCCCTTGATCCCGGGATCCTACAATGAGCAGTTCTTC. The chain carries TRBV5-4 and TRBJ2-1, with D perhaps TRBD2 (5 bases). V lost 4 bases and J 1 base, leaving 15 bases between the germline ends. The CDR3 extends over 16 amino acids. Germline-derived CDR1 and CDR2 are SGHNT and YYREEE (reference sequence).

This chain connects TRBV11-2 to TRBJ1-1; D uncertain. Germline CDR1 SGHAT, CDR2 FQNNGV. The CDR3 loop spans 13 amino acids. V lost 4 bases and J 5 bases, leaving 11 bases between the germline ends. Here the CDR3 DNA reads TGTGCCAGCAGCTCTAGACGGGATACTGAAGCTTTCTTT. This translates into CASSSRRDTEAFF.

This clonotype was counted ten times or more. This rearrangement joins TRBV30 to TRBJ2-3, with D unresolved. Looked up from germline, CDR1 is GTSNPN and CDR2 is SVGIG (reference sequence). The CDR3 has 12 residues. Trimming left V 3 bases short and J 2 bases short, with 6 bases between. This CDR3 is CAWSLPTDTQYF. The CDR3 nucleotides are TGTGCCTGGAGCCTCCCCACAGATACGCAGTATTTT.

This clonotype was detected ten times or more. The chain links TRBV6-5 to TRBJ2-1; 9 bases match TRBD2. Per germline, CDR1 MNHEY and CDR2 SVGAGI. Losses at the gene ends were 0 bases for V and 3 bases for J; bases not matched to a gene: 6. This CDR3 has 17 amino acids. CDR3 protein: CASSYSIWREGYNEQFF. CDR3 coding DNA: TGTGCCAGCAGTTACTCGATCTGGCGGGAGGGCTACAATGAGCAGTTCTTC.

This clonotype was seen many times. This chain joins TRBV20-1 and TRBJ1-2; no firm D call. Deletions cut 5 bases from V and 2 bases from J, with 18 bases between. The V gene's germline CDR1 is DFQATT and CDR2 SNEGSKA (reference sequence). The CDR3 has 15 residues. The CDR3 loop reads CSAYNPQGRNYGYTF. DNA of the CDR3: TGCAGTGCTTACAACCCCCAAGGGCGCAACTATGGCTACACCTTC.

The chain links TRBV7-9 to TRBJ2-1; 12 bases are a match to TRBD2. This CDR3 is built from 16 residues. V shed 3 bases and J 8 bases; nucleotides not matched to a gene: 8. CDR1 and CDR2 from the germline V gene are SEHNR and FQNEAQ (reference sequence). The CDR3 region has the DNA TGTGCCAGCAGCTTGCCCACTAGCGGGGGGCTCGATGAGCAGTTCTTC. Protein: CASSLPTSGGLDEQFF.

This clonotype appeared many times. This chain joins TRBV19 and TRBJ1-1; D remains unclear. V lost 3 bases and J 0 bases, leaving 5 bases between the germline ends. The CDR3 covers 13 residues. The germline V gene has CDR1 LNHDA and CDR2 SQIVND (reference sequence). The CDR3: CASSIWVNTEAFF. The CDR3 DNA follows: TGTGCCAGTAGTATTTGGGTGAACACTGAAGCTTTCTTT.

This clonotype was counted many times. This chain uses TRBV30 with TRBJ2-7; 10 positions match TRBD1. Germline V gene sequence: CDR1 GTSNPN, CDR2 SVGIG (reference sequence). This CDR3 comprises 15 residues. Trimming removed 3 bases from V and 3 bases from J; junction bases left unmatched: 8. The CDR3 region is CAWSAKRTGGYEQYF. The CDR3 bases are TGTGCCTGGAGCGCTAAACGGACAGGGGGCTACGAGCAGTACTTC.

This clonotype was picked up many times. The rearrangement uses TRBV18 and TRBJ2-1; TRBD1 is a possible D gene (6 bases). Germline V lookup: CDR1 KGHSH, CDR2 LQKENI. V lost 6 bases to trimming and J lost 0 bases, with 12 bases between them. This CDR3 region has 15 residues. CDR3 amino acids: CASSPGTSSYNEQFF. CDR3 DNA sequence: TGTGCCAGCTCTCCAGGGACAAGCTCCTACAATGAGCAGTTCTTC.

This clonotype was counted at least ten times. V gene TRBV5-1 combines with J gene TRBJ2-1; TRBD2 matches at 10 bases. The V and J ends lost 3 bases and 7 bases, in that order; junction bases with no gene match: 7. The V gene's germline CDR1 is SGHRS and CDR2 YFSETQ. The CDR3 loop spans 15 amino acids. In DNA form, the CDR3 reads TGCGCCAGCAGCTCGCTAGCGGGAGCTCAAAATGAGCAGTTCTTC. Translating it yields CASSSLAGAQNEQFF.

This clonotype showed up many times. This chain connects TRBV3-1 to TRBJ2-1, with a weak D call TRBD2 (6 bases). CDR3 size: 13 residues. Germline CDR1 is LGHDT and CDR2 is YNNKEL (reference sequence). With 5 bases removed from V and 15 bases from J, the gap between germline ends came to 20 bases. CDR3 loop: CASSDLSGLTAFF. Here the CDR3 DNA reads TGTGCCAGCAGCGACCTTAGCGGCCTGACGGCGTTCTTC.

This clonotype was observed many times. The rearrangement uses TRBV5-5 and TRBJ2-7, with a possible D match to TRBD2 (5 bases). Germline V gene lookup returns CDR1 SGHKS and CDR2 YYEKEE (reference sequence). V shed 0 bases and J shed 0 bases, with 10 bases lying between them. The CDR3 length is 15 residues. Here the CDR3 reads CASSLGSANSYEQYV. For the CDR3, the DNA is TGTGCCAGCAGCTTGGGTAGCGCGAACTCCTACGAGCAGTACGTC.

This clonotype has at least ten counts. V gene TRBV4-1 combines with J gene TRBJ2-1; 8 positions match TRBD1. Germline V lookup: CDR1 MGHRA, CDR2 YSYEKL. V lost 5 bases to trimming and J lost 1 base; unmatched junction nucleotides: 7. The CDR3 consists of 16 residues. The CDR3: CASSWSTGGSYNEQFF. As DNA, the CDR3 is TGCGCCAGCAGCTGGAGTACAGGGGGATCCTACAATGAGCAGTTCTTC.

This clonotype has a count of ten or more. CDR3 region: CSARDPSGSRDTQYF. CDR3 DNA sequence: TGCAGTGCTAGAGATCCCAGCGGGAGTCGGGATACGCAGTATTTT. The chain carries TRBV20-1 and TRBJ2-3, with 8 positions matching TRBD2. The V gene end was trimmed by 0 bases and the J gene end by 6 bases; junction bases not matched to a gene: 8. CDR1 and CDR2 (germline): DFQATT, SNEGSKA (reference sequence). CDR3 length: 15 amino acids.

CDR3 sequence: CSASLSGDGYTF. The DNA of the CDR3 is TGCAGTGCTAGCCTCTCGGGGGATGGCTACACCTTC. The V and J genes are TRBV20-1 and TRBJ1-2, with D perhaps TRBD1 (5 bases). This CDR3 has 12 residues. V lost 3 bases to trimming and J lost 6 bases, with 11 bases between them. The V gene's germline CDR1 is DFQATT and CDR2 SNEGSKA (reference sequence).

The chain is built from TRBV28 and TRBJ2-3; maybe TRBD1 (5 bases). Trimming took 7 bases from V and 1 from J, leaving 12 bases between them. CDR1 and CDR2 from the germline V gene are MDHEN and SYDVKM. The CDR3 runs 14 residues. CDR3 sequence (DNA): TGTGCCAGCACCCTCAGGGAAGGCACAGATACGCAGTATTTT. Translation gives CASTLREGTDTQYF.

There are many counts of this clonotype. V usage is TRBV24-1 and J usage is TRBJ2-2, with 11 nucleotides matching TRBD2. V trimming: 3 bases; J trimming: 0 bases; junction bases outside the gene matches: 14. The CDR3 is 21 residues long. The V gene's germline CDR1 is KGHDR and CDR2 SFDVKD. CDR3 DNA sequence: TGTGCCACCAGTGATCCAACGCAAATTCTAGCGGGAGGCGCGAACACCGGGGAGCTGTTTTTT. This gives the protein CATSDPTQILAGGANTGELFF.

This clonotype was seen at least ten times. The chain couples TRBV11-2 to TRBJ2-2; no clear D. V lost 8 bases and J lost 4, with 11 bases in between. Per the germline V gene, CDR1 is SGHAT and CDR2 is FQNNGV. This CDR3 contains 13 residues. The CDR3 DNA follows: TGTGCCAGCTGCCGTTTTGGCACCGGGGAGCTGTTTTTT. Protein: CASCRFGTGELFF.

The rearrangement uses TRBV5-4 and TRBJ1-3; D might be TRBD1 (6 bases). Germline V gives CDR1 SGHNT, CDR2 YYREEE (reference sequence). Trimming cost V 0 bases and J 2 bases, with 12 bases left between them. The CDR3 is made up of 16 amino acids. CDR3 nucleotide sequence: TGTGCCAGCAGCTTGGGCCCCCCAGGGGCTGGAAACACCATATATTTT. Protein sequence: CASSLGPPGAGNTIYF.

This clonotype was seen many times. The rearrangement joins TRBV19 to TRBJ2-3; 8 bases match TRBD2. This CDR3 has 14 amino acids. CDR1 and CDR2 from the germline V gene are LNHDA and SQIVND (reference sequence). J lost 3 bases, V lost 6 bases, and 5 bases had no gene match. CDR3 amino acids: CASSLGLDTDTQYF. The CDR3 DNA sequence: TGTGCCAGTAGCCTGGGACTAGATACAGATACGCAGTATTTT.